These 15 T cell receptor beta chains were all obtained from the same sample, sequenced in a study of CXCR3-negative and CXCR3-positive naive CD8 T cells. Via 5' RACE with UMI labels, TRB cDNA libraries were prepared. Using the 5' RACE reads, TCRdb records one entry per CDR3 protein without DNA. This table lists tens of thousands of distinct CDR3 sequences. Source material: memory CD8+ T cells from blood. The receptors shown here come from a human donor in good health. Some clones in this sample may be carry-over from other donors' samples.

The chain joins TRBV7-8 to TRBJ2-3; TCRdb reports TRBD1, a call that lacks DNA to check it against. This CDR3 contains 14 residues. Germline CDR1 and CDR2: SGHVS and FQNEAQ. Here the CDR3 reads CASSPRTGEDTQYF.

This chain joins TRBV5-4 and TRBJ2-7. Germline lookup yields CDR1 SGHNT and CDR2 YYREEE (reference sequence). The CDR3 spans 15 residues. This CDR3 is CASTPGLSTRAEQYF.

The chain employs TRBV12-2 and TRBJ2-1; TCRdb names TRBD2, which stays unverified in the absence of DNA. TRBV12-2 has pseudogene status. The CDR3 has 12 residues. The CDR3 loop reads CASRILAGRQFF.

The rearrangement links TRBV10-3 to TRBJ1-1; checking the TCRdb D call of TRBD1 is not possible without DNA. The CDR3 has 15 amino acids. Germline CDR1 reads ENHRY; CDR2 reads SYGVKD. The CDR3 sequence is CAITQGTGIENEAFF.

This chain links TRBV12-3 or TRBV12-4 with TRBJ2-3; TCRdb indicates TRBD2, and absent DNA this call remains unverified. The length of the CDR3 is 18 residues. Here the CDR3 reads CASRSLTSGSGGLDTQYF.

The rearrangement links TRBV4-3 to TRBJ2-2. The CDR3 has 14 residues. CDR1 LGHNA and CDR2 YSLEER come from the germline V gene. The CDR3 protein is CASSQDRSTGELFF.

This chain's CDR3 is CASSEGTGPNYGYTF. This chain connects TRBV6-4 to TRBJ1-2; the D gene TCRdb calls, TRBD1, cannot be checked with no DNA. The germline V gene encodes CDR1 MRHNA and CDR2 SNTAGT. The CDR3 contains 15 residues.

This chain connects TRBV29-1 to TRBJ2-2. CDR3 length: 12 amino acids. CDR1 and CDR2 (germline): SQVTM, ANQGSEA. The CDR3 reads CSVLSNTGELVF.

This chain uses TRBV12-3 or TRBV12-4 with TRBJ2-5; TCRdb names TRBD2, which stays unverified in the absence of DNA. The CDR3 is 17 amino acids. This CDR3 is CASSLALRGLLQETQYF.

This chain links TRBV7-9 with TRBJ2-7; without DNA, the TCRdb call of TRBD1 cannot be checked. Per germline, CDR1 SEHNR and CDR2 FQNEAQ (reference sequence). The CDR3 totals 14 residues. CDR3 loop: CASSSGGQAYEQYF.

The chain's CDR3 is CSVPVGQGAYEQYF. This chain links TRBV29-1 with TRBJ2-7; lacking DNA, the TRBD1 call made by TCRdb goes unchecked. Germline V gene data show CDR1 as SQVTM and CDR2 as ANQGSEA. The CDR3 has 14 residues.

The chain joins TRBV7-6 to TRBJ2-7. Looked up from germline, CDR1 is SGHVS and CDR2 is FNYEAQ. The CDR3 covers 13 residues. The CDR3 region is CASSLGRTYEQYF.

The CDR3 sequence: CASSFIGLAQGETQYF. This chain uses TRBV11-2 with TRBJ2-5; TCRdb's D call, TRBD2, is unchecked because there is no DNA. Germline CDR1 reads SGHAT; CDR2 reads FQNNGV. There are 16 residues in the CDR3.

The rearrangement uses TRBV7-9 and TRBJ2-1. CDR3 size: 13 residues. Germline V gives CDR1 SEHNR, CDR2 FQNEAQ (reference sequence). The CDR3: CASRHPSYNEQFF.

The chain joins TRBV7-2 to TRBJ2-5. This CDR3 is 16 amino acids long. CDR1 is SGHTA and CDR2 is FQGNSA in the germline V gene. CDR3 residues: CASSSLVGGNQETQYF. Together with reference TRBV7-2 and TRBJ2-5, the CDR3 gives the full variable domain: GAGVSQSPSNKVTEKGKDVELRCDPISGHTALYWYRQSLGQGLEFLIYFQGNSAPDKSGLPSDRFSAERTGGSVSTLTIQRTQQEDSAVYLCASSSLVGGNQETQYFGPGTRLLVL.